Below, one T cell receptor beta chain is given with its context. This record comes from a study of human T cells and chemical hapten exposure. With 1 base clipped from V and 10 bases from J, the junction kept 10 bases outside the gene matches. Germline CDR1 and CDR2: SGHDN and FVKESK. The CDR3 has 16 residues. Regarding time point: healthy volunteer bleed at 2 weeks. It was from unfractionated whole blood that total RNA was extracted. Under the authors' procedure: Sampled TCR counts reached a median of around 89,000 per sample, with values ranging from 23,224 to 690,600. Each CDR3 protein gets one entry after TCRdb re-called the RACE reads with MiXCR. The authors' filters were not applied to this entry. The table lists roughly 120,000 distinct CDR3 sequences, approximately 9% of them singletons.

Sequencing was carried out using whole blood. This TCR derives from a male donor in good health. Some clones in this sample may be carry-over from other donors' samples. This rearrangement joins TRBV14 to TRBJ2-1, with 10 bases fitting TRBD2. This CDR3 is CASSQVSPSGRREQFF. DNA of the CDR3: TGTGCCAGCAGCCAAGTGTCGCCTAGCGGGAGACGGGAGCAGTTCTTC. The variable domain in full, with the rest retrieved from reference TRBV14 and TRBJ2-1, is EAGVTQFPSHSVIEKGQTVTLRCDPISGHDNLYWYRRVMGKEIKFLLHFVKESKQDESGMPNNRFLAERTGGTYSTLKVQPAELEDSGVYFCASSQVSPSGRREQFFGPGTRLTVL.